This paragraph covers one T cell receptor (beta chain) sequence. The source of the sample is a study of siplizumab effects on memory and regulatory T cells. Repertoires were generated with immunoSEQ multiplex PCR, while TCRdb's copy carries only in-frame clones and drops some. In the table there are about 110,000 clones, 80% to 95% of which are singletons. Losses at the gene ends were 3 bases for V and 5 bases for J; bases not matched to a gene: 4. The CDR3 totals 15 residues. Germline assignment: CDR1 MGHRA and CDR2 YSYEKL. J is TRBJ1-1 and V is TRBV4-1; 12 bases agree with TRBD1. This sequence was found in a human donor in good health. Specimen: CD4+ T cells sorted from blood. CDR3 DNA: TGCGCCAGCAGCCATGGGACAGGGGGCAGGACTGAAGCTTTCTTT. Translation gives CASSHGTGGRTEAFF.